This T cell receptor (beta chain) emerged from a study of blood T cells in healthy people across ages (dated by TCRdb to between 2015 and 2017). Notes on the research overall: Template switching captured roughly one uniquely barcoded TCR beta cDNA molecule per two T cells in model experiments. Using the same blood draw, the study looked at two additional independent replicas of 1 million unique cDNA reads for two donors, one aged 18 to 30 and the other aged 80 or older. To avoid experimental bias, donors of different ages were randomly spread across the sequencing lanes. The donors were divided into four age groups: young (average approximately 17 years), middle-aged (almost 40), aged (approximately 59) and long-lived (nearly 85). Using deep sequencing normalized with unique cDNA molecular identifiers, the study measured how TCR beta repertoire diversity changes with age. The paper as a whole reports these results and caveats: Estimates of total diversity based on one million sequenced T cells were regarded as lower bounds and as underestimates. Compared with the aged group, the long-lived group had more naive CD4+ T cells, fewer expanded clones and increased TCR diversity, suggesting age selection. The CMV infection status of donors was not known, potentially confounding age-related changes in expanded clonotypes. Observed TCR beta diversity per million T cells fell roughly linearly with age, and a significant reduction was already apparent by age around 44. Observed TCR beta diversity correlated strongly with the percentage of naive T cells measured by flow cytometry. Since profiling was done on bulk unsorted PBMCs, naive and antigen-experienced compartments could not be conclusively compared.

Concerning this clonotype: What antigen it recognizes has not been identified. No base-level quality is on record; no much larger clone is a single base apart.

Donors were 30 to 45 systemically healthy Caucasian individuals from Russia aged roughly 6 to 95 years. Each donor gave about 9.7 milliliters of peripheral blood, drawn into EDTA-treated Vacutainer tubes. Ficoll-Paque density-gradient centrifugation was used to isolate PBMCs, with at least 6 million obtained per sample. Trizol reagent was used to extract total RNA from the PBMCs, yielding at least 5.5 micrograms per sample. Naive CD45RAhigh/CD27high T cell percentages were measured by flow cytometry on a PBMC aliquot from every donor. The protocol used for the library was 5' RACE. Sequenced on an Illumina HiSeq 2500. A second PCR of roughly 6 to 11 cycles was run with a J-beta primer mix and a sample-barcoded 5' primer. A unique molecular identifier was introduced onto each TCR beta cDNA molecule by a template-switch 5' adaptor carrying 12 random nucleotides. At least 2.5 million CDR3-containing paired-end reads were obtained from each sample. The Mint cDNA synthesis kit, primed by a TRBC-specific oligonucleotide, was used to synthesize first-strand cDNA from all RNA. After uracil-DNA glycosylase treatment, a first 18-cycle PCR used universal primers M1SS and BC2_uni_R on all cDNA. The published analysis was carried out like this. Each sample was normalized by randomly selecting 1 million high-quality reads, each carrying a distinct molecular identifier. Reads with shared molecular identifiers were discarded instead of being binned into consensus sequences. MiTCR, run with a Q25 quality threshold and the strictest error-elimination algorithm, handled CDR3 identification, clonotype clustering and error correction. Lower-bound total TCR beta diversity was estimated with a nonparametric unseen species model using Euler transformation. TCRdb took the public reads, trimmed them with fastp at Q25, ran MiXCR for clone calling and kept in-frame beta chains. Every CDR3 protein is listed once, alongside the most common genes and DNA of its rows. The V and J calls, along with clone size, are taken from TCRdb and not from the paper's own processing. Present in this sample are about 670,000 distinct CDR3 sequences, under 65% of which were seen just once. The biggest ten clones account for approximately 12% of the sample.

CDR1 and CDR2 were assigned from the germline V gene as SGHRS and YFSETQ. The V end loses 0 bases and the J end loses 3 bases, and a stretch of 12 bases separates them. There are 15 amino acids in the CDR3, from cysteine to phenylalanine inclusive. Left in the record is the CDR3 DNA by itself, 45 bases read in frame from the first base. What was sequenced was blood. The chain joins TRBV5-1 to TRBJ1-2; confidence is insufficient to name the D gene. The TCR originated in a woman of 80 years or more in good health. The DNA sequence is as follows: TGCGCCAGCAGCTTGGAGGGCAGGTTGGACTATGGCTACACCTTC. Its translation reads: CASSLEGRLDYGYTF.